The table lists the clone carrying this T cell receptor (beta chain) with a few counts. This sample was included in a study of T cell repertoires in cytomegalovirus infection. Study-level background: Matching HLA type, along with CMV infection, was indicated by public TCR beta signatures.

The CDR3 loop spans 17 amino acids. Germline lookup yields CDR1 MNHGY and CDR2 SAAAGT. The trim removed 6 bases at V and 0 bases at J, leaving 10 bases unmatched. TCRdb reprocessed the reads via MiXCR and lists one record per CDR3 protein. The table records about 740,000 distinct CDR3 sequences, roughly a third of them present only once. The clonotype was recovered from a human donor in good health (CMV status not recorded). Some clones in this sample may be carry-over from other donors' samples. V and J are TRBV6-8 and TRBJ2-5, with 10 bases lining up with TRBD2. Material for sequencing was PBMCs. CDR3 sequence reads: CASRPRLAGEDQETQYF. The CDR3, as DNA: TGTGCCAGCAGACCACGCCTAGCGGGAGAGGACCAAGAGACCCAGTACTTC.